This T cell receptor beta chain is from a study of T cell responses to AZD1222 COVID-19 vaccine. There are 16 residues in the CDR3. Germline CDR1 and CDR2: PRHDT and FYEKMQ (reference sequence). The ends were cut back, 1 base at V and 3 bases at J, with 15 bases in the middle. Clones were read by immunoSEQ multiplex PCR, and TCRdb kept only the in-frame ones, dropping some. The table has about 100,000 clones, 80% to 95% seen once. The sample in question was peripheral blood, obtained on day 0 of AZD1222 vaccination. This clonotype originated in an adult in good health. The rearrangement links TRBV13 to TRBJ2-5, with D perhaps TRBD1 or TRBD2 (5 bases each). Written as DNA, the CDR3 is TGTGCCAGCAGCTTAGCGGGGACCAACGTCGAAGAGACCCAGTACTTC. Amino acid sequence: CASSLAGTNVEETQYF.